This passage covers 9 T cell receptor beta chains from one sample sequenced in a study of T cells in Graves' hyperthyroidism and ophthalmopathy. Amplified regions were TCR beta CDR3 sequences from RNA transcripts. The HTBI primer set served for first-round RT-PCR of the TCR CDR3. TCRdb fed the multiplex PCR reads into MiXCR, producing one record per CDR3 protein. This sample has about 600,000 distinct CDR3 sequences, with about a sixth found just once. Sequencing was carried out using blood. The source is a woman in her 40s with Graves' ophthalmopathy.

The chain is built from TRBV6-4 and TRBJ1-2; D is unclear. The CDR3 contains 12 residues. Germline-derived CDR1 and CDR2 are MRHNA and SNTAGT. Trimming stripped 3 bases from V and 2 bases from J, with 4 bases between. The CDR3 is CASSDGNYGYTF. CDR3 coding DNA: TGTGCCAGCAGTGATGGGAACTATGGCTACACCTTC.

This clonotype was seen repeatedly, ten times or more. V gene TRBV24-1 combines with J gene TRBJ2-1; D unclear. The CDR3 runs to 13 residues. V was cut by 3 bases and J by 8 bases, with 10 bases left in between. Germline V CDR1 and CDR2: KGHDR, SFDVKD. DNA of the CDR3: TGTGCCACCAGTGATGGCGCCTTAGATGAGCAGTTCTTC. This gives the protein CATSDGALDEQFF.

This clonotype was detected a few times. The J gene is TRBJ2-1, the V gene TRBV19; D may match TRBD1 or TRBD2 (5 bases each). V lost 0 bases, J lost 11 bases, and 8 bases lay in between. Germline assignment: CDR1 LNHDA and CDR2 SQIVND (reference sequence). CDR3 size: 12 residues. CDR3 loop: CASSIDEGKQFF. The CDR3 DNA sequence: TGTGCCAGTAGTATAGATGAGGGGAAGCAGTTCTTC.

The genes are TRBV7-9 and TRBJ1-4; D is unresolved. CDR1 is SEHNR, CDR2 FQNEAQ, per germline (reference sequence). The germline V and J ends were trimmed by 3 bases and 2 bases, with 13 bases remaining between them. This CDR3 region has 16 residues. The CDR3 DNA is TGTGCCAGCAGCTTCCGCGTAGGGTCTACTAATGAAAAACTGTTTTTT. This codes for CASSFRVGSTNEKLFF.

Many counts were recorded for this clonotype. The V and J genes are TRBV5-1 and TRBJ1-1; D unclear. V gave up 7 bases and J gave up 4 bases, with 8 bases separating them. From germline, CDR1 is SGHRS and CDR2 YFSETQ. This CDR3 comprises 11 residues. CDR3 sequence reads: CASPTGTEAFF. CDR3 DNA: TGCGCCAGCCCGACCGGCACTGAAGCTTTCTTT.

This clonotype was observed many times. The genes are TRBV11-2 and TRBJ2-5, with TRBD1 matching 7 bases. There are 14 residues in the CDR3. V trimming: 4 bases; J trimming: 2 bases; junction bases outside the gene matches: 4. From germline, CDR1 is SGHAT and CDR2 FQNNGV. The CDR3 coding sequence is TGTGCCAGCAGCTATGGGACAGTACAAGAGACCCAGTACTTC. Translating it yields CASSYGTVQETQYF.

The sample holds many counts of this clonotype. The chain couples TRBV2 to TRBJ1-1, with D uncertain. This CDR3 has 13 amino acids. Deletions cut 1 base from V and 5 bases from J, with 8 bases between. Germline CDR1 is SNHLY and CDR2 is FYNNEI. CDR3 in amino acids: CASSEESKTEAFF. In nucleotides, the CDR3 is TGTGCCAGCAGTGAAGAGTCGAAGACTGAAGCTTTCTTT.

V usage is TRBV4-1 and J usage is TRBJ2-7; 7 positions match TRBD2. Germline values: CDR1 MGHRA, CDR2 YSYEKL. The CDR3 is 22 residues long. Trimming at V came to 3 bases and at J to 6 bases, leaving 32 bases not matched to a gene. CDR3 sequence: CASSHPGGRAEGLKRALGEQYF. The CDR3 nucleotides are TGCGCCAGCAGCCACCCCGGTGGGAGGGCCGAAGGACTAAAGAGAGCCTTGGGCGAGCAGTACTTC.

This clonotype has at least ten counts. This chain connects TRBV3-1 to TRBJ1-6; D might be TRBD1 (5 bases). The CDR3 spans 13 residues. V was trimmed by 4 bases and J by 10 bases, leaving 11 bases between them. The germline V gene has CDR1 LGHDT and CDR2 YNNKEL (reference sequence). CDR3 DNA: TGTGCCAGCAGCCTTCAGGGCAGCTCACCCCTCCACTTT. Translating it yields CASSLQGSSPLHF.